The next 10 T cell receptor beta chains were all read from a single sample in a study of OX40 agonist ivuxolimab in advanced cancers. Sequencing was performed with immunoSEQ multiplex PCR; in TCRdb, only in-frame clones are kept and a portion is missing. The sample holds around 64,000 clones; nearly 90% are singletons and the top ten take about 1.3%. The sample consisted of CD4+ or CD8+ T cells sorted from blood, taken in a trial of the OX40 agonist ivuxolimab. Receptor source: an adult with an advanced solid tumor such as melanoma, head and neck, liver or kidney cancer.

V usage is TRBV7-2 and J usage is TRBJ2-7; 7 positions match TRBD1. Per germline, CDR1 SGHTA and CDR2 FQGNSA. The J segment lost 4 bases and the V segment lost 3 bases, leaving 9 bases of the junction unmatched. This CDR3 is 15 amino acids long. The CDR3 DNA reads TGTGCCAGCAGCTTTCGGACAGGATCTGTATACGAGCAGTACTTC. Protein: CASSFRTGSVYEQYF.

The chain is built from TRBV10-3 and TRBJ2-1, with D perhaps being TRBD1 or TRBD2 (5 bases each). Germline CDR1 ENHRY, CDR2 SYGVKD. V was pared by 2 bases and J by 7 bases, with 12 bases between. CDR3 size: 14 residues. The CDR3 loop reads CAISEGAEVNEQFF. DNA for the CDR3: TGTGCCATCAGTGAGGGGGCGGAGGTGAATGAGCAGTTCTTC.

The chain employs TRBV4-1 and TRBJ2-2; 11 nucleotides align to TRBD1. V trimming: 6 bases; J trimming: 3 bases; junction bases outside the gene matches: 6. The CDR3 has 16 amino acids. Germline CDR1 MGHRA, CDR2 YSYEKL. The CDR3 bases are TGCGCCAGCAGACCTGGGACAGGGGGGCACACCGGGGAGCTGTTTTTT. As protein: CASRPGTGGHTGELFF.

The rearrangement joins TRBV19 to TRBJ2-3, with D tentatively TRBD2 (6 bases). Trimming removed 11 bases at V and 0 bases at J, with 18 bases between. The V gene's germline CDR1 is LNHDA and CDR2 SQIVND (reference sequence). CDR3 length: 15 amino acids. The CDR3: CASGDRGGSTDTQYF. In DNA, the CDR3 is TGTGCCTCCGGAGATCGTGGGGGGAGCACAGATACGCAGTATTTT.

The rearrangement uses TRBV9 and TRBJ2-3; no clear D. Trimming removed 0 bases at V and 0 bases at J, with 8 bases between. In germline, CDR1 is SGDLS, CDR2 YYNGEE. There are 15 residues in the CDR3. The CDR3 region is CASSVGRVSTDTQYF. CDR3 nucleotides: TGTGCCAGCAGCGTAGGGCGTGTTAGCACAGATACGCAGTATTTT. Supplemented by reference TRBV9 and TRBJ2-3, the full variable domain reads DSGVTQTPKHLITATGQRVTLRCSPRSGDLSVYWYQQSLDQGLQFLIQYYNGEERAKGNILERFSAQQFPDLHSELNLSSLELGDSALYFCASSVGRVSTDTQYFGPGTRLTVL.

This chain links TRBV18 with TRBJ2-1, with 12 bases matching TRBD1. Trimming removed 5 bases from V and 7 bases from J; junction bases left unmatched: 6. Germline V CDR1 and CDR2: KGHSH, LQKENI. The CDR3 length is 15 residues. The CDR3 spells CASSSGQGAGNEQFF. The CDR3 DNA reads as TGTGCCAGCTCATCGGGACAGGGGGCGGGGAATGAGCAGTTCTTC.

The chain combines TRBV5-1 with TRBJ2-3; 10 bases are shared with TRBD2. CDR1 and CDR2 (germline): SGHRS, YFSETQ. After removal of 4 bases from V and 4 bases from J, the junction contained 6 bases not matched to a gene. The CDR3 spans 15 residues. CDR3 protein: CASSTGTSVPDTQYF. The CDR3 DNA reads TGCGCCAGCAGCACAGGGACTAGCGTCCCAGATACGCAGTATTTT.

The sample holds one count of this clone. The rearrangement uses TRBV7-9 and TRBJ1-4; D is unresolved. Trimming took off 2 bases at V and 0 bases at J, with 16 bases between the two ends. Germline CDR1 and CDR2: SEHNR and FQNEAQ (reference sequence). The CDR3 sequence is 18 residues long. The CDR3 bases are TGTGCCAGCAGCTTAAGGGCTCACACGAGGGCAACTAATGAAAAACTGTTTTTT. It translates to CASSLRAHTRATNEKLFF.

V and J are TRBV5-1 and TRBJ2-5; 9 bases line up with TRBD1. This CDR3 has 15 amino acids. CDR1 SGHRS and CDR2 YFSETQ come from the germline V gene. V was clipped by 4 bases and J by 5 bases; unmatched bases: 9. The CDR3 is CASSPQGARIETQYF. The CDR3 DNA sequence: TGCGCCAGCAGCCCACAGGGGGCGAGGATTGAGACCCAGTACTTC.

The chain is built from TRBV7-9 and TRBJ2-1, with D perhaps TRBD1 (6 bases). Germline assignment: CDR1 SEHNR and CDR2 FQNEAQ (reference sequence). V gave up 5 bases and J gave up 2 bases, with 13 bases separating them. The CDR3 sequence is 15 residues long. The CDR3 region has the DNA TGTGCCAGCAGCCCTCACGGGACACCCTACAATGAGCAGTTCTTC. It encodes CASSPHGTPYNEQFF. Using reference TRBV7-9 and TRBJ2-1 for the parts outside the CDR3, the full variable domain is DTGVSQNPRHKITKRGQNVTFRCDPISEHNRLYWYRQTLGQGPEFLTYFQNEAQLEKSRLLSDRFSAERPKGSFSTLEIQRTEQGDSAMYLCASSPHGTPYNEQFFGPGTRLTVL.